The 17 T cell receptor beta chains below were found in one sample sequenced in a study of spatial heterogeneity in lung cancer (dated by TCRdb to between 2019 and 2020). The sample's time point, from its label and the paper: sample taken at primary tumor resection. Library preparation employed 5' RACE. The instrument was a NextSeq 500. The raw public reads went through TCRdb reprocessing: fastp at Q25, MiXCR clone calling, in-frame beta chains kept. CDR3 protein duplicates are merged, each entry listing the most common genes and DNA. The sample data list roughly 21,000 distinct CDR3 sequences, and 3% to 3.5% of these were observed just once. Of the sample, more than 25% falls within the top ten clones. Material: PBMCs, obtained at surgery. Every receptor here comes from a female donor with early-stage non-small cell lung cancer.

This clonotype was seen only a few times. CDR3 amino acids: CASSTMAGTSGNEQYF. The CDR3 region has the DNA TGCGCCAGCAGCACGATGGCCGGGACTAGCGGAAACGAGCAGTACTTC. V is TRBV5-1 and J is TRBJ2-7; the match to TRBD2 covers 11 bases. The CDR3 contains 16 residues. In germline, CDR1 is SGHRS, CDR2 YFSETQ. V was pared by 4 bases and J by 5 bases, with 11 bases of the junction left unmatched.

The rearrangement uses TRBV7-9 and TRBJ2-2; TRBD2 matches 14 bases. V dropped 3 bases and J dropped 6; count of bases not matched to a gene: 12. CDR1 and CDR2 (germline): SEHNR, FQNEAQ (reference sequence). The CDR3 runs to 19 residues. For the CDR3, the DNA is TGTGCCAGCAGCTTGGGAACCCCGGGACTAGCGGGAGTAGCCGGGGAGCTGTTTTTT. This codes for CASSLGTPGLAGVAGELFF.

This clonotype was counted a few times. Being one base from a much bigger clone, this may be a read error. The chain couples TRBV11-3 to TRBJ2-1; D is unresolved. CDR1 SGHNT and CDR2 YENEEA come from the germline V gene. The CDR3 consists of 13 residues. CDR3 sequence reads: CASSVEPGDEQFF. DNA of the CDR3: TGTGCCAGCAGCGTAGAACCTGGGGATGAGCAGTTCTTC. The whole variable domain, filled in from reference TRBV11-3 and TRBJ2-1, reads EAGVVQSPRYKIIEKKQPVAFWCNPISGHNTLYWYLQNLGQGPELLIRYENEEAVDDSQLPKDRFSAERLKGVDSTLKIQPAELGDSAVYLCASSVEPGDEQFFGPGTRLTVL.

In its sample, this clonotype was seen a few times. The chain has TRBV9 and TRBJ2-1, with D possibly TRBD2 on 6 matching bases. This CDR3 is 16 amino acids long. CDR1 is SGDLS, CDR2 YYNGEE, per germline. V lost 0 bases and J 8 bases, leaving 18 bases between the germline ends. CDR3 region: CASSVGWAGYLDEQFF. DNA of the CDR3: TGTGCCAGCAGCGTAGGTTGGGCGGGATATCTAGATGAGCAGTTCTTC.

This clonotype appeared many times. The chain recombines TRBV3-1 with TRBJ2-1; 13 positions agree with TRBD2. Germline V gene data show CDR1 as LGHDT and CDR2 as YNNKEL (reference sequence). CDR3 length: 22 residues. Trimming removed 0 bases from V and 1 base from J; junction bases left unmatched: 15. This chain's CDR3 is CASSQENGLPGTSGISYNEQFF. The CDR3 DNA reads as TGTGCCAGCAGCCAAGAGAACGGTTTGCCCGGGACTAGCGGGATTTCCTACAATGAGCAGTTCTTC.

This clonotype has at least ten counts. The rearrangement links TRBV4-1 to TRBJ2-3; the D gene is possibly TRBD2 (5 bases). The CDR3 contains 14 residues. Trimming left V 0 bases short and J 13 bases short, with 17 bases between. Germline CDR1 MGHRA, CDR2 YSYEKL. The CDR3, as DNA: TGCGCCAGCAGCCAAGATGACTACGTAAAAGCAGAGTATTTT. It yields the protein CASSQDDYVKAEYF.

V usage is TRBV27 and J usage is TRBJ2-7; D ambiguous. CDR3 length equals 13 residues. Germline lookup yields CDR1 MNHEY and CDR2 SMNVEV (reference sequence). V gave up 7 bases and J gave up 0 bases, with 10 bases separating them. This CDR3 is CASTGRDSYEQYF. The CDR3 nucleotides read TGTGCCAGCACCGGCAGAGACTCCTACGAGCAGTACTTC.

This clonotype was recorded many times. The rearrangement uses TRBV3-1 and TRBJ2-7, with D hard to call. The CDR3 totals 14 residues. CDR1 and CDR2 (germline): LGHDT, YNNKEL (reference sequence). Between the trimmed V and J ends, which lost 1 base and 3 bases, there was a span of 10 bases. CDR3 in amino acids: CASSQGGSYYEQYF. The CDR3 nucleotides are TGTGCCAGCAGCCAAGGCGGCTCCTACTACGAGCAGTACTTC.

This clonotype was seen repeatedly, ten times or more. The chain carries TRBV12-3 or TRBV12-4 and TRBJ2-3; 7 positions agree with TRBD1. The CDR3 spans 16 residues. The trim removed 5 bases at V and 0 bases at J, leaving 8 bases unmatched. CDR3 in DNA: TGTGCCAGCAGTCCACTCGGGACAGTAAGCACAGATACGCAGTATTTT. It codes for CASSPLGTVSTDTQYF.

Note on this clonotype: A clone one base away is much larger, so this may be a read error. The genes are TRBV19 and TRBJ2-7, with D maybe TRBD1 (7 bases). This CDR3 has 15 residues. V was trimmed by 3 bases and J by 0 bases, leaving 12 bases between them. Germline V CDR1 and CDR2: LNHDA, SQIVND (reference sequence). The CDR3 spells CASSIRGASSYEQYF. CDR3 nucleotide sequence: TGTGCCAGTAGTATCAGGGGGGCGAGCTCCTACGAGCAGTACTTC.

This clonotype appeared many times. This chain uses TRBV11-2 with TRBJ1-1; 9 nucleotides match TRBD1. V lost 5 bases to trimming and J lost 4 bases; unmatched junction nucleotides: 8. CDR3 length equals 15 residues. Germline V gene data show CDR1 as SGHAT and CDR2 as FQNNGV. The CDR3 nucleotides read TGTGCCAGCAGCATCAGACAGGGGGAGGGCACTGAAGCTTTCTTT. It is translated as CASSIRQGEGTEAFF. Full variable domain (missing parts from reference TRBV11-2 and TRBJ1-1): EAGVAQSPRYKIIEKRQSVAFWCNPISGHATLYWYQQILGQGPKLLIQFQNNGVVDDSQLPKDRFSAERLKGVDSTLKIQPAKLEDSAVYLCASSIRQGEGTEAFFGQGTRLTVV.

This clonotype was counted at least ten times. V usage is TRBV29-1 and J usage is TRBJ2-7; D is unresolved. CDR3 length: 12 amino acids. The V gene's germline CDR1 is SQVTM and CDR2 ANQGSEA. V lost 4 bases and J lost 1, with 8 bases in between. As DNA, the CDR3 is TGCAGCGTTGTTTGGGGATCCTACGAGCAGTACTTC. The encoded protein is CSVVWGSYEQYF.

This clonotype was observed many times. The chain is built from TRBV11-2 and TRBJ2-3; tentatively, D is TRBD2 (6 bases). This CDR3 is 14 amino acids long. The V gene lost 5 bases and the J gene lost 5 bases, with 14 bases spanning the gap. CDR1 is SGHAT and CDR2 is FQNNGV in the germline V gene. The chain's CDR3 is CASSRGEARDTQYF. The DNA of the CDR3 is TGTGCCAGCAGCCGTGGGGAGGCGAGAGATACGCAGTATTTT.

This clonotype came up many times. V is TRBV20-1 and J is TRBJ2-7; D tentatively reads TRBD1 or TRBD2 (5 bases each). The CDR3 has 14 amino acids. Trimming left V 7 bases short and J 4 bases short, with 20 bases between. Germline-derived CDR1 and CDR2 are DFQATT and SNEGSKA (reference sequence). In nucleotides, the CDR3 is TGCAGTGTCCCGATCGGGGCACCCTTTTACGAGCAGTACTTC. Residues: CSVPIGAPFYEQYF.

This clonotype was seen repeatedly, ten times or more. The chain is built from TRBV6-2 or TRBV6-3 and TRBJ1-5; D unclear. CDR1 is MNHEY and CDR2 is SVGEGT in the germline V gene. Trimming pared 2 bases from V and 1 base from J, leaving 6 bases between. This CDR3 is built from 14 residues. The CDR3 DNA reads as TGTGCCAGCAGTTACACCAACAGCAATCAGCCCCAGCATTTT. Residues: CASSYTNSNQPQHF.

The chain employs TRBV27 and TRBJ2-3; D may be TRBD1 (5 bases). There are 15 residues in the CDR3. Looked up from germline, CDR1 is MNHEY and CDR2 is SMNVEV (reference sequence). V was pared by 4 bases and J by 0 bases, with 11 bases between. The CDR3 protein is CASSSRTTSTDTQYF. DNA of the CDR3: TGTGCCAGCAGTTCCCGGACAACAAGCACAGATACGCAGTATTTT.

This clonotype was picked up many times. The chain uses TRBV28 and TRBJ1-5; D is possibly TRBD1 (5 bases). Germline V gene sequence: CDR1 MDHEN, CDR2 SYDVKM. The CDR3 has 14 amino acids. CDR3 in amino acids: CASGRTVGNQPQHF. CDR3 sequence (DNA): TGTGCATCGGGACGGACCGTGGGCAATCAGCCCCAGCATTTT.